This TCR beta chain was recovered during a study of T cell changes during pregnancy in multiple sclerosis. This clone was found once. The assay was immunoSEQ multiplex PCR, and TCRdb's table has in-frame clones only and misses some. Of 55,000 to 70,000 clones listed, roughly 89% were seen once; the top ten hold approximately 1.5%. This sequence was found in a female donor in good health, enrolled as a control in a pregnancy study. The sequenced sample was peripheral blood, obtained in the third trimester of pregnancy.

The CDR3 spells CASSQGEAYEQYF. CDR3 sequence (DNA): TGTGCCAGCAGCCAGGGGGAGGCCTACGAGCAGTACTTC. This chain links TRBV4-2 with TRBJ2-7; possibly TRBD2 for D (6 bases). Germline CDR1 reads LGHNA; CDR2 reads YNFKEQ. This CDR3 contains 13 residues. Trimming took 3 bases from V and 2 from J, leaving 8 bases between them.